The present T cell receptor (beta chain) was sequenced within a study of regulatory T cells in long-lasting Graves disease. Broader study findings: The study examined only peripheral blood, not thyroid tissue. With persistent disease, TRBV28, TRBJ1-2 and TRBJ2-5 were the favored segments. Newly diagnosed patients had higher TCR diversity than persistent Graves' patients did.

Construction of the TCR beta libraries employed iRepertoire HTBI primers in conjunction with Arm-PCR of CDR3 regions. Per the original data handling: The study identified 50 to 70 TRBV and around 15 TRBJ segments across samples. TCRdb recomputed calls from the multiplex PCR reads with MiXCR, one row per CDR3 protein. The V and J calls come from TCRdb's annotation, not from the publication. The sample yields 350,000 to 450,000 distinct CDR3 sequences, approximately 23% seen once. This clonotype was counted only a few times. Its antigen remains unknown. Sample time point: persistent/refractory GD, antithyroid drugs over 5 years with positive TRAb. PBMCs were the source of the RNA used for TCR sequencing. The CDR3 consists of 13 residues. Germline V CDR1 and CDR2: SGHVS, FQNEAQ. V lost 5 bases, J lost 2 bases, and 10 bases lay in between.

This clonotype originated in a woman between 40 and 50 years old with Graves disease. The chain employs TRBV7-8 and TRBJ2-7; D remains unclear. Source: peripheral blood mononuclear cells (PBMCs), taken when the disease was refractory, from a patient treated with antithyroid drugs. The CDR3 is CASSPIRAYEQYF. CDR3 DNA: TGTGCCAGCAGCCCTATCCGGGCCTACGAGCAGTACTTC.